This T cell receptor beta chain was observed in a study of blood T cell repertoires in COVID-19. The V segment lost 5 bases and the J segment 4 bases; nucleotides outside the gene matches: 9. In germline, CDR1 is MNHEY, CDR2 SMNVEV (reference sequence). The CDR3 runs to 15 residues. Measured with immunoSEQ multiplex PCR; TCRdb has only the in-frame clones, and not every one. This sample carries more than 150,000 clones, 75% to 80% of them seen once, and the ten largest clones take 26%. The chain couples TRBV27 to TRBJ1-2; TRBD1 matches at 8 bases. This clonotype was obtained from a woman in her seventies with acute or convalescent COVID-19. Sequenced material: peripheral blood. CDR3 protein: CASSPDRATIYGYTF. CDR3 coding DNA: TGTGCCAGCAGTCCGGACAGGGCGACCATCTATGGCTACACCTTC.